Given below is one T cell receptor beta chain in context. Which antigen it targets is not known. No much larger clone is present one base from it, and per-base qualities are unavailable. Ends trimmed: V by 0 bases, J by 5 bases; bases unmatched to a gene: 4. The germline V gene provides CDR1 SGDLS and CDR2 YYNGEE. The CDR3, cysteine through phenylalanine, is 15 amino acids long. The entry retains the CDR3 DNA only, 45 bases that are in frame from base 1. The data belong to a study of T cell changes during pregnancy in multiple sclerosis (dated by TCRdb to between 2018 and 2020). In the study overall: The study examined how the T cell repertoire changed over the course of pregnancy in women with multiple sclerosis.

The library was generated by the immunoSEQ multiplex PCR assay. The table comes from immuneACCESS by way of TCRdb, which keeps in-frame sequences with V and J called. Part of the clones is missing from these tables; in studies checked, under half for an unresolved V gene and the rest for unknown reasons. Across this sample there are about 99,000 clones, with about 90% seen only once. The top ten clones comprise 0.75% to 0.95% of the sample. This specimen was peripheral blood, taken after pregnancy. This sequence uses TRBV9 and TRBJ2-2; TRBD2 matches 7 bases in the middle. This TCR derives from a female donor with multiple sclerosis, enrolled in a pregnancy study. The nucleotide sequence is TGTGCCAGCAGCGTAGGGGCTAGCGGAACCGGGGAGCTGTTTTTT. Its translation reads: CASSVGASGTGELFF.